Below, 23 T cell receptor beta chains from the same sample are listed, as sequenced in a study of identical twins. TCRdb re-derived calls from the 5' RACE reads in MiXCR, one entry per CDR3 protein. Of around 340,000 distinct CDR3 sequences detected, about 12% appear once; the ten largest clones hold more than 6%. The same data also contributed to another study, on yellow fever vaccine responses in identical twins.

Specimen: CD8+ T cells sorted from blood. The receptors come from a woman aged 18-29 years in good health.

This clonotype was found a few times. The V gene is TRBV27, the J gene TRBJ2-1; tentative D call: TRBD2 (6 bases). The CDR3 runs to 16 residues. V dropped 2 bases and J dropped 2 bases, with 13 bases sitting between them. Germline CDR1 reads MNHEY; CDR2 reads SMNVEV (reference sequence). The CDR3 loop is CASSLIGGGPYNEQFF. As DNA, the CDR3 is TGTGCCAGCAGTTTAATCGGGGGAGGCCCCTACAATGAGCAGTTCTTC.

This clonotype was observed many times. The CDR3: CSVEGVVASLNQETQYF. The CDR3 DNA sequence: TGCAGCGTGGAGGGGGTAGTGGCTAGCCTGAACCAAGAGACCCAGTACTTC. The V gene is TRBV29-1, the J gene TRBJ2-5; D tentatively reads TRBD1 or TRBD2 (6 bases each). Looked up from germline, CDR1 is SQVTM and CDR2 is ANQGSEA. Trimming removed 6 bases from V and 0 bases from J, with 23 bases in between. The length of the CDR3 is 17 residues.

CDR3 in DNA: TGTGCCAGCAGCTTAGCTCCTAGCGGGAGTTTGAACGAGCAGTACTTC. Encoded protein: CASSLAPSGSLNEQYF. The chain combines TRBV7-6 with TRBJ2-7, with 10 nucleotides matching TRBD2. V dropped 0 bases and J dropped 5; count of bases not matched to a gene: 7. The germline V gene encodes CDR1 SGHVS and CDR2 FNYEAQ. The length of the CDR3 is 16 residues.

This clonotype was observed a handful of times. V and J are TRBV20-1 and TRBJ2-3, with 11 positions matching TRBD2. Trimming at V came to 0 bases and at J to 2 bases, leaving 7 bases not matched to a gene. Germline values: CDR1 DFQATT, CDR2 SNEGSKA (reference sequence). The CDR3 totals 17 residues. DNA for the CDR3: TGCAGTGCTAGAGACTATGATAGCGGGGGGGACACAGATACGCAGTATTTT. As protein: CSARDYDSGGDTDTQYF.

The rearrangement uses TRBV6-1 and TRBJ1-2; TRBD1 might be the D (5 bases). Trimming pared 1 base from V and 4 bases from J, leaving 16 bases between. The V gene's germline CDR1 is MNHNS and CDR2 SASEGT. This CDR3 has 16 residues. The CDR3 DNA reads TGTGCCAGCAGTGAAGATCTGGGGGAACCGGGCTATGGCTACACCTTC. Translating gives CASSEDLGEPGYGYTF.

This clonotype has a count of ten or more. V usage is TRBV12-3 or TRBV12-4 and J usage is TRBJ1-2; D perhaps matches TRBD1 (5 bases). Between the trimmed V and J ends, which lost 6 bases and 4 bases, there was a span of 12 bases. This CDR3 has 13 amino acids. CDR3 in amino acids: CASSFPGAYGYTF. CDR3 sequence (DNA): TGTGCCAGCAGCTTCCCCGGGGCCTATGGCTACACCTTC.

This clonotype was counted a few times. This chain uses TRBV2 with TRBJ2-7; D not resolved. The CDR3 is 10 amino acids. Trimming left V 5 bases short and J 3 bases short, with 2 bases between. CDR1 SNHLY and CDR2 FYNNEI come from the germline V gene. CDR3 region: CASSLYEQYF. Here the CDR3 DNA reads TGTGCCAGCAGTCTCTACGAGCAGTACTTC.

The count of this clonotype is one. The junction differs from germline at one of its ends, possibly a read error. In DNA, the CDR3 is TGCGCCAGCAGTCTAGCGGGAGATTACGAGCAGCACTTC. Translated, it gives CASSLAGDYEQHF. The rearrangement joins TRBV4-1 to TRBJ2-7; 10 nucleotides align to TRBD2. The CDR3 consists of 13 residues. CDR1 is MGHRA, CDR2 YSYEKL, per germline.

This clonotype was recorded a few times. A read error may be the cause here, since a much bigger clone is one base away. The gene calls are TRBV12-3 or TRBV12-4 and TRBJ2-1; D tentatively fits TRBD1 or TRBD2 (6 bases each). CDR3 size: 18 residues. The CDR3 sequence is CTSSLALIGRGDYNEQFF. The CDR3 region has the DNA TGTACCAGCAGTTTAGCGCTAATAGGAAGGGGGGACTACAATGAGCAGTTCTTC.

This rearrangement joins TRBV25-1 to TRBJ2-7; TRBD2 matches 8 bases. There are 15 residues in the CDR3. In germline, CDR1 is MGHDK, CDR2 SYGVNS. Trimming removed 3 bases from V and 2 bases from J; junction bases left unmatched: 6. CDR3 DNA: TGTGCCAGCAGTGACCCCAGCGGGAGTGCCTACGAGCAGTACTTC. Residues: CASSDPSGSAYEQYF.

There are many counts of this clonotype. This rearrangement joins TRBV12-3 or TRBV12-4 to TRBJ2-4, with D possibly called TRBD1 or TRBD2 (5 bases each). This CDR3 contains 13 residues. Trimming took 3 bases from V and 6 from J, leaving 9 bases between them. CDR3 DNA: TGTGCCAGCAGTTTGGGGGATATAAACATTCAGTACTTC. Encoded protein: CASSLGDINIQYF.

To note about this clonotype: At one boundary the junction diverges from the germline segment, which might be a read error. This CDR3 reads CSARDTQTYEQYF. In DNA form, the CDR3 reads TGCAGTGCTCGAGACACACAAACCTACGAGCAGTACTTC. The gene calls are TRBV20-1 and TRBJ2-7, with D unresolved. Germline CDR1 reads DFQATT; CDR2 reads SNEGSKA (reference sequence). The CDR3 consists of 13 residues.

This clonotype showed up just a few times. The V gene is TRBV6-2 or TRBV6-3, the J gene TRBJ2-7, with a weak D call TRBD2 (5 bases). V lost 2 bases, J lost 5 bases, and 10 bases lay in between. The germline CDR1 and CDR2 sequences are MNHEY and SVGEGT. The CDR3 is 13 residues long. CDR3 residues: CASSYVGVHEQYV. CDR3 in DNA: TGTGCCAGCAGTTACGTCGGGGTCCACGAGCAGTACGTC.

The CDR3 reads CSARGGGTPRSGANVLTF. CDR3 DNA sequence: TGCAGTGCTAGAGGGGGCGGGACTCCTCGCTCTGGGGCCAACGTCCTGACTTTC. This chain uses TRBV20-1 with TRBJ2-6; D is possibly TRBD2 (6 bases). The ends were cut back, 1 base at V and 0 bases at J, with 16 bases in the middle. This CDR3 contains 18 residues. In germline, CDR1 is DFQATT, CDR2 SNEGSKA (reference sequence).

The V call is TRBV6-1, the J call TRBJ1-4; tentatively, D is TRBD1 (5 bases). Germline CDR1 MNHNS, CDR2 SASEGT. This CDR3 contains 18 residues. V lost 6 bases and J lost 11, with 31 bases in between. CDR3 residues: CASSPVGGGSSNQRKLFF. The CDR3 DNA is TGTGCCAGCAGCCCGGTCGGGGGAGGGTCGAGCAATCAGAGGAAACTGTTTTTT.

This clonotype has at least ten counts. The rearrangement joins TRBV12-3 or TRBV12-4 to TRBJ1-3; D unresolved. CDR3 length equals 14 residues. V was trimmed by 3 bases and J by 0 bases, leaving 6 bases between them. The DNA of the CDR3 is TGTGCCAGCAGTTTTTCGATCTCTGGAAACACCATATATTTT. This gives the protein CASSFSISGNTIYF.

This clonotype showed up many times. The V call is TRBV11-2, the J call TRBJ2-5, with unresolved D. The length of the CDR3 is 15 residues. V lost 1 base, J lost 2 bases, and 11 bases lay in between. Germline assignment: CDR1 SGHAT and CDR2 FQNNGV. CDR3 sequence (DNA): TGTGCCAGCAGCTTAGTGGGGAATTGGCAAGAGACCCAGTACTTC. It is translated as CASSLVGNWQETQYF.

The V gene is TRBV2, the J gene TRBJ2-2; 9 nucleotides match TRBD1. Germline V lookup: CDR1 SNHLY, CDR2 FYNNEI. V dropped 4 bases and J dropped 0; count of bases not matched to a gene: 6. The CDR3 runs 17 residues. CDR3 DNA sequence: TGTGCCAGCAGTGCCCCCCGGGACAGGGCGAACACCGGGGAGCTGTTTTTT. It yields the protein CASSAPRDRANTGELFF.

This clonotype was seen more than once but under ten times. V and J are TRBV29-1 and TRBJ2-3; 7 bases are a match to TRBD2. V trimming: 3 bases; J trimming: 1 base; junction bases outside the gene matches: 10. Germline V gene sequence: CDR1 SQVTM, CDR2 ANQGSEA. There are 16 residues in the CDR3. CDR3 sequence (DNA): TGCAGCGTTGACCCCTTTTCCAGCGGGGGCACAGATACGCAGTATTTT. It is translated as CSVDPFSSGGTDTQYF.

The chain couples TRBV5-6 to TRBJ2-2, with 9 bases matching TRBD1. Germline lookup yields CDR1 SGHDT and CDR2 YYEEEE. V dropped 3 bases and J dropped 7; count of bases not matched to a gene: 7. The CDR3 is 15 amino acids. CDR3 bases: TGTGCCAGCAGCTACGGACAGGGGAAGGTCGGGGAGCTGTTTTTT. This gives the protein CASSYGQGKVGELFF.

This clonotype was recorded a few times. The J gene is TRBJ2-7, the V gene TRBV6-1; the D gene could be TRBD1 or TRBD2 (5 bases each). CDR3 length: 15 residues. Trimming removed 2 bases at V and 0 bases at J, with 11 bases between. Germline CDR1 reads MNHNS; CDR2 reads SASEGT. CDR3 residues: CASSEISGASYEQYV. The CDR3 DNA is TGTGCCAGCAGTGAAATTTCCGGGGCCTCCTACGAGCAGTACGTC.

The V gene is TRBV6-5, the J gene TRBJ2-2; D is unclear. Deletions cut 0 bases from V and 5 bases from J, with 10 bases between. Germline CDR1 and CDR2: MNHEY and SVGAGI. This CDR3 has 15 amino acids. The CDR3 DNA reads as TGTGCCAGCAGTTACTCGATTTCTGGAACCGGGGAGCTGTTTTTT. Encoded protein: CASSYSISGTGELFF.

This clonotype was observed a handful of times. This chain links TRBV12-3 or TRBV12-4 with TRBJ1-1; D remains ambiguous. The CDR3 is 14 residues long. Trimming left V 7 bases short and J 0 bases short, with 12 bases between. The CDR3 loop is CASKRGRMNTEAFF. CDR3 bases: TGTGCCAGCAAACGCGGACGCATGAACACTGAAGCTTTCTTT.